This is a list of T cell receptor beta chains from one sample in a study of T cell responses to AZD1222 COVID-19 vaccine. Assay used: immunoSEQ multiplex PCR; TCRdb lists only in-frame clones, some missing. The sample consists of over 70,000 clones, around 90% of them appearing once. Specimen: peripheral blood, collected on day 0 of MenACWY control vaccination. The receptors stem from an adult in good health. Each CDR3 is given with its conserved first and last residue. D genes are given only for firm matches. Some rows mark clone size as missing; the rest say once, few, many or name a class of expanded clone.

j_call clone_size v_call d_call cdr3_aa cdr3_nt
TRBJ1-1 NA TRBV4-3 NA CASSLQTVNTEAFF TGCGCCAGCAGCCTCCAGACTGTGAACACTGAAGCTTTCTTT
TRBJ2-1 NA TRBV19 NA CASSLRRRENEQFF TGTGCCAGTAGTTTGCGGCGAAGGGAAAATGAGCAGTTCTTC
TRBJ2-2 NA TRBV7-3 NA CASSSSHTGELFF TGTGCCAGCAGCTCCAGCCACACCGGGGAGCTGTTTTTT
TRBJ1-1 NA TRBV30 NA CAWSPMGTEAFF TGTGCCTGGAGCCCCATGGGGACTGAAGCTTTCTTT
TRBJ1-2 NA TRBV10-3 NA CAISEAQEGGDGYTF TGTGCCATCAGTGAGGCTCAGGAGGGAGGGGATGGCTACACCTTC
TRBJ1-2 NA TRBV5-4 NA CASSLVGVEGYTF TGTGCCAGCAGCTTGGTAGGGGTGGAGGGCTACACCTTC
TRBJ2-4 NA TRBV7-2 NA CASSLGGTSGNIQYF TGTGCCAGCAGCTTAGGAGGGACTTCGGGAAACATTCAGTACTTC
TRBJ1-5 NA TRBV19 NA CASSIVDSNQPQHF TGTGCCAGTAGTATAGTAGATAGCAATCAGCCCCAGCATTTT
TRBJ1-1 NA TRBV3-1/TRBV3-2 NA CASSPHLENTEAFF TGTGCCAGCAGCCCCCATCTTGAGAACACTGAAGCTTTCTTT
TRBJ2-7 NA TRBV7-2 NA CASSSPGLVYEQYF TGTGCCAGCAGCTCCCCAGGGCTAGTTTACGAGCAGTACTTC
TRBJ1-2 few TRBV6-2/TRBV6-3 TRBD1 CASSFGLGGGYGYTF TGTGCCAGCAGTTTCGGTTTAGGGGGCGGCTATGGCTACACCTTC
TRBJ1-5 NA TRBV5-5 NA CASSLETVSNQPQHF TGTGCCAGCAGCTTAGAGACAGTTAGCAATCAGCCCCAGCATTTT
TRBJ1-1 once TRBV6-5 NA CASSYSSGRTEAFF TGTGCCAGCAGTTACTCATCAGGGCGCACTGAAGCTTTCTTT
TRBJ1-2 NA TRBV28 TRBD1 CASSSPGQEGYTF TGTGCCAGCAGTTCCCCGGGACAGGAGGGCTACACCTTC
TRBJ1-2 NA TRBV7-3 NA CASSPLDLGDGYTF TGTGCCAGCAGCCCCTTGGATTTGGGGGATGGCTACACCTTC
TRBJ2-7 NA TRBV7-2 TRBD1 CASSPDRGYYEQYF TGTGCCAGCAGCCCCGACAGGGGGTACTACGAGCAGTACTTC
TRBJ1-1 once TRBV4-1 TRBD1 CASSQDAGGSAFF TGCGCCAGCAGCCAAGACGCAGGGGGGTCGGCTTTCTTT
TRBJ1-5 NA TRBV25-1 NA CASSDGRDGNQPQHF TGTGCCAGCAGTGACGGCCGGGACGGAAATCAGCCCCAGCATTTT
TRBJ1-4 NA TRBV7-9 NA CASSLLPATNEKLFF TGTGCCAGCAGCTTATTACCTGCAACTAATGAAAAACTGTTTTTT
TRBJ2-3 NA TRBV5-5 TRBD1 CASTLRGGVPATDTQYF TGTGCCAGCACTCTTCGAGGGGGCGTCCCGGCCACAGATACGCAGTATTTT
TRBJ1-2 medium-sized TRBV6-1 NA CASSEFVGVINYGYTF TGTGCCAGCAGTGAATTTGTCGGAGTAATTAACTATGGCTACACCTTC
TRBJ2-5 NA TRBV5-1 TRBD2 CASSLTTSGETQYF TGCGCCAGCAGCCTGACAACTAGCGGAGAGACCCAGTACTTC
TRBJ1-5 NA TRBV10-2 NA CASSDRTTNQPQHF TGCGCCAGCAGTGACAGGACGACCAATCAGCCCCAGCATTTT
TRBJ2-1 NA TRBV7-2 TRBD2 CASSLAPAGGLEQFF TGTGCCAGCAGCTTAGCGCCAGCGGGGGGGCTTGAGCAGTTCTTC
TRBJ1-2 NA TRBV19 TRBD1 CASGQGAHHGYTF TGTGCCAGTGGACAGGGGGCGCACCATGGCTACACCTTC
TRBJ2-7 NA TRBV6-5 TRBD1 CASSWDRLYEQYF TGTGCCAGCAGCTGGGACAGGCTCTACGAGCAGTACTTC
TRBJ2-5 NA TRBV19 TRBD2 CASSIGSSGPQETQYF TGTGCCAGTAGTATCGGGTCTAGCGGGCCGCAAGAGACCCAGTACTTC
TRBJ1-1 NA TRBV5-1 NA CASSSQGGGTEAFF TGCGCCAGCAGCTCGCAGGGAGGTGGCACTGAAGCTTTCTTT
TRBJ1-6 NA TRBV12-3/TRBV12-4 NA CASSLALDSPLHF TGTGCCAGCAGTTTAGCCCTTGATTCACCCCTCCACTTT
TRBJ2-2 NA TRBV5-1 NA CATKNAGTTNTGELFF TGCGCCACCAAAAATGCGGGGACGACGAACACCGGGGAGCTGTTTTTT
TRBJ1-2 NA TRBV7-8 NA CASSLVGVSGYTF TGTGCCAGCAGCTTAGTCGGGGTCTCTGGCTACACCTTC
TRBJ1-2 NA TRBV15 TRBD1 CATAGQGGGYTF TGTGCCACCGCCGGACAGGGGGGCGGCTACACCTTC
TRBJ1-2 NA TRBV4-2 TRBD1 CASSLTGTGAQANYGYTF TGTGCCAGCAGTCTGACCGGGACAGGGGCCCAAGCTAACTATGGCTACACCTTC
TRBJ1-1 NA TRBV6-2/TRBV6-3 TRBD1 CASSYPHLVGQGHEAFF TGTGCCAGCAGTTACCCCCACTTGGTGGGACAGGGGCATGAAGCTTTCTTT
TRBJ2-3 NA TRBV24-1 NA CATSDPGEPTDTQYF TGTGCCACCAGTGATCCCGGTGAACCCACAGATACGCAGTATTTT
TRBJ2-7 NA TRBV15 NA CATSRGGYTRDEQYF TGTGCCACCAGCAGAGGGGGGTACACAAGGGACGAGCAGTACTTC
TRBJ1-1 NA TRBV4-3 TRBD1 CAGSPGQGNTEAFF TGCGCCGGCAGCCCAGGACAGGGTAACACTGAAGCTTTCTTT
TRBJ1-1 NA TRBV7-8 NA CASSFRTGVGTEAFF TGTGCCAGCAGCTTCCGGACCGGGGTTGGCACTGAAGCTTTCTTT
TRBJ2-1 NA TRBV5-5 NA CASSLSLISYNEQFF TGTGCCAGCAGCTTGAGCCTGATATCCTACAATGAGCAGTTCTTC
TRBJ2-5 once TRBV4-1 TRBD2 CASSQDAGGPIETQYF TGCGCCAGCAGCCAAGATGCGGGGGGGCCGATCGAGACCCAGTACTTC
TRBJ2-7 NA TRBV11-3 NA CASSPGSPTYEQYF TGTGCCAGCAGCCCGGGGTCGCCAACCTACGAGCAGTACTTC
TRBJ1-1 NA TRBV2 TRBD1 CASSLRTGRNTEAFF TGTGCCAGCAGTCTTAGGACAGGGAGGAACACTGAAGCTTTCTTT
TRBJ2-1 NA TRBV5-4 NA CASSPDRYNEQFF TGTGCCAGCAGCCCCGACAGATACAATGAGCAGTTCTTC
TRBJ1-1 NA TRBV6-5 TRBD1 CASSFFKGAYTEAFF TGTGCCAGCAGTTTTTTTAAGGGGGCTTACACTGAAGCTTTCTTT
TRBJ1-2 NA TRBV12-3/TRBV12-4 TRBD1 CASTPTGDGYTF TGTGCCAGCACCCCGACAGGGGATGGCTACACCTTC
TRBJ1-6 once TRBV25-1 TRBD1 CASSDPLQGANSPLHF TGTGCCAGCAGTGATCCACTCCAGGGGGCGAATTCACCCCTCCACTTT
TRBJ1-2 NA TRBV9 NA CASSLWGSTNYGYTF TGTGCCAGCAGCCTGTGGGGCAGCACTAACTATGGCTACACCTTC
TRBJ2-3 NA TRBV12-3/TRBV12-4 NA CASSLTDTQYF TGTGCCAGCAGTCTAACAGATACGCAGTATTTT
TRBJ2-7 once TRBV4-3 TRBD2 CASSQQPAGGPYEQYF TGCGCCAGCAGCCAACAACCAGCGGGGGGGCCTTACGAGCAGTACTTC
TRBJ1-6 once TRBV2 NA CASSERGLPSPLHF TGTGCCAGCAGTGAAAGAGGGCTCCCCTCACCCCTCCACTTT
TRBJ1-6 NA TRBV19 NA CASSIDGTLNSPLHF TGTGCCAGTAGTATCGATGGGACTCTCAATTCACCCCTCCACTTT
TRBJ2-1 NA TRBV19 TRBD2 CASSRRAGDEQFF TGTGCCAGTAGTCGCAGGGCGGGGGATGAGCAGTTCTTC
TRBJ1-2 NA TRBV21-1 NA CASRPGQGGGGYTF TGTGCCAGCAGACCGGGGCAGGGAGGTGGTGGCTACACCTTC
TRBJ2-3 NA TRBV10-3 TRBD2 CAISDRGGVDTQYF TGTGCCATCAGTGATCGCGGGGGGGTCGATACGCAGTATTTT
TRBJ1-1 once TRBV19 NA CASSMWGGDTEAFF TGTGCCAGTAGTATGTGGGGTGGGGACACTGAAGCTTTCTTT
TRBJ2-1 NA TRBV6-5 NA CASSQGQRNEQFF TGTGCCAGCAGTCAGGGACAAAGAAATGAGCAGTTCTTC
TRBJ2-5 NA TRBV6-2/TRBV6-3 NA CASSPRGGRNHQTQYF TGTGCCAGCAGTCCAAGGGGGGGCCGTAATCATCAGACCCAGTACTTC